This is a list of T cell receptor beta chains from one sample in a study of blood T cell repertoires in COVID-19. Using immunoSEQ multiplex PCR, the repertoire was profiled, and TCRdb retains in-frame clones only, with some absent. The sample lists about 380,000 clones; 88% were seen once. Sequencing was done on a sample of PBMCs or T cells enriched from blood (not recorded which). All receptors come from a woman younger than 35 who had recovered from COVID-19. Both conserved end residues are part of each CDR3. The D gene is left open where the match is weak. Part of the rows lack a size; the others show once, few, many or a class for expanded clones.

clone_size d_call j_call v_call cdr3_nt cdr3_aa
NA TRBD1 TRBJ1-5 TRBV29-1 TGCAGCGCTTCAATGGGGACAGGACTTGATCAGCCCCAGCATTTT CSASMGTGLDQPQHF
NA NA TRBJ2-2 TRBV2 TGTGCCAGCAAATTGAGCAGGGCGAACACCGGGGAGCTGTTTTTT CASKLSRANTGELFF
NA NA TRBJ1-1 TRBV5-4 TGTGCCAGCAGCTTGGATAATGGGGCGCAACGCGCCGCTTTCTTT CASSLDNGAQRAAFF
NA TRBD1 TRBJ2-7 TRBV24-1 TGTGCCACCAGTGAGACAGGGTACGAGCAGTACTTC CATSETGYEQYF
NA TRBD1 TRBJ1-2 TRBV19 TGTGCCAGTAGTACGCGGACAGGGGGTGGCTACACCTTC CASSTRTGGGYTF
NA TRBD1 TRBJ2-7 TRBV28 TGTGCCAGCAGTTTATTAGGGGGGGACAGGGGAACTTACGAGCAGTACTTC CASSLLGGDRGTYEQYF
NA TRBD1 TRBJ1-2 TRBV12-3/TRBV12-4 TGTGCCAGCAGTTCACAGGGGTATGGCTACACCTTC CASSSQGYGYTF
NA NA TRBJ1-2 TRBV4-2 TGTGCCAGCAGCCAAGGGCTTGGGGGCGACTATGGCTACACCTTC CASSQGLGGDYGYTF
NA TRBD1 TRBJ1-6 TRBV9 TGTGCCAGCAGCCCCTCATTGGGAGACAGGGGGAGTTCACCCCTCCACTTT CASSPSLGDRGSSPLHF
NA TRBD2 TRBJ2-1 TRBV28 TGTGCCAGCACAACTAGCGGGGAGCCGAGCTCCTACAATGAGCAGTTCTTC CASTTSGEPSSYNEQFF
NA TRBD1 TRBJ1-6 TRBV11-2 TGTGCCAGCAGCTTACAGGGGGTTTCGGGTTCACCCCTCCACTTT CASSLQGVSGSPLHF
NA TRBD2 TRBJ2-2 TRBV20-1 TGCAGTGCTACTGAGCGGGGGTTGCCGAACACCGGGGAGCTGTTTTTT CSATERGLPNTGELFF
NA NA TRBJ1-6 TRBV5-6 TGTGCCAGCAGCTTGACTAGCGACTCACCCCTCCACTTT CASSLTSDSPLHF
NA TRBD1 TRBJ1-1 TRBV4-2 TGTGCCAGCTCTACGGCAGGGGGCCCCGCTGAAGCTTTCTTT CASSTAGGPAEAFF
NA TRBD1 TRBJ1-1 TRBV7-8 TGTGCCAGCAGCCCACAGGGGGCGGTTGTGAACACTGAAGCTTTCTTT CASSPQGAVVNTEAFF
NA NA TRBJ2-1 TRBV6-5 TGTGCCAGCGGCGAGCGCTCCTACAATGAGCAGTTCTTC CASGERSYNEQFF
NA TRBD1 TRBJ2-3 TRBV19 TGTGCCAGTAGTACTACCTTGGACAGGGGCTACACAGATACGCAGTATTTT CASSTTLDRGYTDTQYF
once TRBD1 TRBJ1-2 TRBV5-1 TGCGCCAGCAGGACCGGGACAGGGGATTATGGCTACACCTTC CASRTGTGDYGYTF
NA NA TRBJ1-5 TRBV6-5 TGTGCCAGCACGTACGGCAGGGGTAGCAATCAGCCCCAGCATTTT CASTYGRGSNQPQHF
NA TRBD1 TRBJ1-3 TRBV7-2 TGTGCCAGCAGCTCGGGACAGGGGTATAGAAACACCATATATTTT CASSSGQGYRNTIYF
NA NA TRBJ1-6 TRBV6-5 TGTGCCAGCATGCGGGGGGCCCATTATAATTCACCCCTCCACTTT CASMRGAHYNSPLHF
NA TRBD2 TRBJ2-1 TRBV2 TGTGCCAGCAGTGGCGGGACTAGCGGCCTCTTCGGGCAGTTCTTC CASSGGTSGLFGQFF
NA TRBD1 TRBJ1-2 TRBV6-5 TGTGCCAGCAGGGAGACAGGGGGCCCTATCTATGGCTACACCTTC CASRETGGPIYGYTF
NA NA TRBJ2-7 TRBV9 TGTGCCAGCAGCGTCGGGCTGCACGGGAAGAGCTCCTACGAGCAGTACTTC CASSVGLHGKSSYEQYF
few NA TRBJ1-2 TRBV5-1 TGCGCCAGCAGCTTGGAGCAGGGAACCTATGGCTACACCTTC CASSLEQGTYGYTF
NA TRBD1 TRBJ2-3 TRBV5-1 TGCGCCAGCAGCTACCAGGGGGCGGACACAGATACGCAGTATTTT CASSYQGADTDTQYF
NA NA TRBJ2-3 TRBV3-1/TRBV3-2 TGTGCCAGCAGCCAGCGGGGGCCCCGCACAGATACGCAGTATTTT CASSQRGPRTDTQYF
NA NA TRBJ1-4 TRBV10-3 TGTGCCATCAGTGAGTCGAAGCCGGCAACTAATGAAAAACTGTTTTTT CAISESKPATNEKLFF
few NA TRBJ1-6 TRBV7-2 TGTGCCAGCAGCTTAGTTGCCCAGGGCCTTGGTTCACCCCTCCACTTT CASSLVAQGLGSPLHF
NA TRBD1 TRBJ2-7 TRBV4-1 TGCGCCAGCAGCCAACGTTTGCAGGGGGCATACGAGCAGTACTTC CASSQRLQGAYEQYF
NA TRBD1 TRBJ1-6 TRBV25-1 TGTGCCAGCAGCCCACCTAACGGGCAGGGGGCAAGGACCCTCCACTTT CASSPPNGQGARTLHF
NA NA TRBJ2-3 TRBV7-7 TGTGCTAGCAGCCCGAATGGAGGCCCCTCTCGCACAGATACGCAGTATTTT CASSPNGGPSRTDTQYF
NA TRBD1 TRBJ1-2 TRBV20-1 TGCAGTGCTAGTGTGGACAGGGCGTATGGCTACACCTTC CSASVDRAYGYTF
NA NA TRBJ1-5 TRBV19 TGTGCCAGTACCGAACTGTTACCCGCCGTGGGCAATCAGCCCCAGCATTTT CASTELLPAVGNQPQHF
NA NA TRBJ1-1 TRBV6-5 TGTGCCAGCAGCCCCTCTGTGAACACTGAAGCTTTCTTT CASSPSVNTEAFF
NA NA TRBJ1-6 TRBV7-2 TGTGCCAGCAGCTTAGTAGGAGCCCAAAATTCACCCCTCCACTTT CASSLVGAQNSPLHF
NA NA TRBJ1-1 TRBV28 TGTGCCAGCACCATGAGGAGGGGCATGAACACTGAAGCTTTCTTT CASTMRRGMNTEAFF
NA NA TRBJ2-7 TRBV19 TGTGCCAGTAGGATAACAGGGGACTCCTTCTACGAGCAGTACTTC CASRITGDSFYEQYF
NA TRBD1 TRBJ1-6 TRBV18 TGTGCCAGCTCACCACCGCGGGACAGACCTTCACCCCTCCACTTT CASSPPRDRPSPLHF
NA NA TRBJ2-1 TRBV5-8 TGTGCCAGCAGCTTTATTCAGACCGAGGACAATGAGCAGTTCTTC CASSFIQTEDNEQFF
NA TRBD1 TRBJ1-1 TRBV18 TGTGCCAGCTCACCAAGACAGGGGGCAGGGGACACTGAAGCTTTCTTT CASSPRQGAGDTEAFF
NA NA TRBJ1-4 TRBV4-2 TGTGCCAGCAGCCAAGAAACACGTGGTGAAAAACTGTTTTTT CASSQETRGEKLFF
NA TRBD1 TRBJ2-1 TRBV19 TGTGCCAGTAGTATCCAACCGGGACAGGGGGCCAATGAGCAGTTCTTC CASSIQPGQGANEQFF